This T cell receptor beta chain was retrieved from a study of T cell clonality in common variable immunodeficiency. Overall study results and limits: Compared with controls, CVID subjects had fewer shared TCRbeta clones. Patient heterogeneity in the CVID cohort limited correlations between repertoire features and clinical complications. TCRbeta clonality was increased in CVID versus healthy controls.

Caucasian heritage predominated among both patients and controls. TCRdb's table, derived via immunoSEQ multiplex PCR, lists solely in-frame clones and lacks some. The repertoire consists of about 34,000 clones, none detected only once. This clone occurred many times. Its cognate antigen is unknown. Coverage ceases 3 residues before the CDR3 finishes, and the germline J gene fills in the end. Germline lookup yields CDR1 DFQATT and CDR2 SNEGSKA (reference sequence). There are 14 residues in the CDR3. The clonotype comes from a person between 18 and 75 years old in good health. The sequenced material came from peripheral blood mononuclear cells. This rearrangement joins TRBV20-1 to TRBJ1-2; D is perhaps TRBD1 (6 bases). CDR3 DNA, as far as it was read: TGCAGTGCTAGAGTCACAGGGTGGCTCTGGGGC. Amino acids: CSARVTGWLWG. The complete CDR3 reads CSARVTGWLWGYTF.